These 24 T cell receptor beta chains came from one sample sequenced in a study of OX40 agonist ivuxolimab in advanced cancers. The method was immunoSEQ multiplex PCR; TCRdb's version includes in-frame clones alone and lacks a portion of them. This sample has roughly 96,000 clones, with approximately 80% found just once. Sequences were derived from CD4+ or CD8+ T cells sorted from blood, sampled in a trial of the OX40 agonist ivuxolimab. These receptors came from an adult with an advanced solid tumor such as melanoma, head and neck, liver or kidney cancer.

The rearrangement joins TRBV5-6 to TRBJ1-3; 8 bases are a match to TRBD1. Germline lookup yields CDR1 SGHDT and CDR2 YYEEEE. V was clipped by 0 bases and J by 4 bases; unmatched bases: 6. The CDR3 is 16 amino acids. The CDR3 region has the DNA TGTGCCAGCAGCTTGGGTGGACAGGGAGCCGGAAACACCATATATTTT. Amino acids: CASSLGGQGAGNTIYF.

The chain recombines TRBV9 with TRBJ2-2; TRBD1 agrees at 12 bases. Germline lookup yields CDR1 SGDLS and CDR2 YYNGEE. The length of the CDR3 is 17 residues. The J segment lost 5 bases and the V segment lost 4 bases, leaving 9 bases of the junction unmatched. This CDR3 reads CASSPARDRGRTGELFF. The CDR3, as DNA: TGTGCCAGCAGCCCCGCCAGGGACAGGGGGCGAACCGGGGAGCTGTTTTTT.

The J gene is TRBJ2-2, the V gene TRBV11-2; 11 nucleotides align to TRBD2. This CDR3 has 18 residues. Germline V gene lookup returns CDR1 SGHAT and CDR2 FQNNGV. V lost 5 bases to trimming and J lost 7 bases; unmatched junction nucleotides: 15. CDR3: CASSPGTSGTYTGGELFF. The CDR3 nucleotides are TGTGCCAGCAGCCCTGGGACTAGCGGTACATACACAGGCGGGGAGCTGTTTTTT.

This clone was observed a few times. This sequence joins TRBV5-1 and TRBJ1-2; 8 bases fit TRBD1. Trimming at V came to 4 bases and at J to 4 bases, leaving 6 bases not matched to a gene. Germline CDR1 and CDR2: SGHRS and YFSETQ. CDR3 length: 14 residues. This CDR3 reads CASSDDGQGYGYTF. The CDR3 region has the DNA TGCGCCAGCAGCGACGATGGACAGGGCTATGGCTACACCTTC.

This clone occurred once. V usage is TRBV29-1 and J usage is TRBJ1-2, with no clear D. The CDR3 consists of 11 residues. In germline, CDR1 is SQVTM, CDR2 ANQGSEA. The V end was cut by 7 bases, the J end by 8 bases, with 14 bases between. The CDR3 DNA sequence: TGCAGCGCCCGTCGGTCCGCAGGCTACACCTTC. Its protein product is CSARRSAGYTF.

In its sample, this clone was seen once. The V and J genes are TRBV7-2 and TRBJ1-2; 11 bases agree with TRBD1. V gave up 5 bases and J gave up 1 base; unmatched junction bases: 9. Germline V lookup: CDR1 SGHTA, CDR2 FQGNSA. The CDR3 loop spans 17 amino acids. The CDR3 DNA is TGTGCCAGCAGCCCCTTGGGGACAGGGGGTATTAACTATGGCTACACCTTC. Its translation is CASSPLGTGGINYGYTF.

The J gene is TRBJ1-2, the V gene TRBV25-1; no reliable D call. V lost 5 bases, J lost 8 bases, and 15 bases lay in between. This CDR3 has 13 amino acids. The germline V gene has CDR1 MGHDK and CDR2 SYGVNS. CDR3: CASSFSREDGYTF. The CDR3 DNA reads TGTGCCAGCAGTTTTTCGAGGGAGGACGGCTACACCTTC.

V gene TRBV7-9 combines with J gene TRBJ1-1; 8 bases line up with TRBD1. Losses at the gene ends were 5 bases for V and 3 bases for J; bases not matched to a gene: 8. Germline lookup yields CDR1 SEHNR and CDR2 FQNEAQ (reference sequence). This CDR3 region has 15 residues. This CDR3 is CASSPLQGADTEAFF. The CDR3 DNA reads TGTGCCAGCAGCCCCCTCCAGGGGGCCGACACTGAAGCTTTCTTT.

The J gene is TRBJ1-3, the V gene TRBV6-1; a possible D gene is TRBD1 (6 bases). V was trimmed by 2 bases and J by 4 bases, leaving 12 bases between them. The CDR3 spans 15 residues. Germline V gives CDR1 MNHNS, CDR2 SASEGT. CDR3 in amino acids: CASSERGLKGNTIYF. CDR3 coding DNA: TGTGCCAGCAGTGAAAGGGGGTTGAAGGGAAACACCATATATTTT.

Comments on this clone: At one boundary the junction diverges from the germline segment, which might be a read error. The rearrangement uses TRBV7-9 and TRBJ2-7, with D possibly being TRBD1 (5 bases). Germline CDR1 and CDR2: SEHNR and FQNEAQ (reference sequence). The length of the CDR3 is 13 residues. The CDR3 nucleotides read TGTGCCAGCAGCTTAGCGCCGGACACCCCTCATGATTTC. This sequence encodes CASSLAPDTPHDF.

As to this clone: The same CDR3 arises from other DNA sequences in this sample as well. The gene calls are TRBV9 and TRBJ2-2; the D is unclear. This CDR3 comprises 14 residues. Germline CDR1 reads SGDLS; CDR2 reads YYNGEE. V was pared by 2 bases and J by 2 bases, with 7 bases between. CDR3 DNA sequence: TGTGCCAGCAGCGTGACTTCAAACACCGGGGAGCTGTTTTTT. This encodes CASSVTSNTGELFF.

The V and J genes are TRBV11-3 and TRBJ2-7; 11 positions agree with TRBD2. This CDR3 contains 15 residues. The V gene end was trimmed by 5 bases and the J gene end by 2 bases; junction bases not matched to a gene: 5. Germline V gene data show CDR1 as SGHNT and CDR2 as YENEEA. CDR3: CASSPSSGGTYEQYF. CDR3 DNA sequence: TGTGCCAGCAGCCCATCTAGCGGGGGGACCTACGAGCAGTACTTC.

The V gene is TRBV2, the J gene TRBJ1-5, with TRBD1 matching over 8 bases. With 1 base clipped from V and 4 bases from J, the junction kept 6 bases outside the gene matches. CDR3 length equals 16 residues. CDR1 SNHLY and CDR2 FYNNEI come from the germline V gene. CDR3 sequence: CASSEGRGRINQPQHF. For the CDR3, the DNA is TGTGCCAGCAGTGAAGGCAGGGGGCGCATTAATCAGCCCCAGCATTTT.

This clone has a handful of counts. The gene calls are TRBV2 and TRBJ1-6; no firm D call. Deletions cut 4 bases from V and 10 bases from J, with 20 bases between. The CDR3 is 16 residues long. Per the germline V gene, CDR1 is SNHLY and CDR2 is FYNNEI. The CDR3 loop is CASSVSGPLSKSPLHF. The CDR3 DNA reads as TGTGCCAGCAGTGTCTCGGGCCCGTTGTCCAAGTCACCCCTCCACTTT. Using reference TRBV2 and TRBJ1-6 for the parts outside the CDR3, the full variable domain is EPEVTQTPSHQVTQMGQEVILRCVPISNHLYFYWYRQILGQKVEFLVSFYNNEISEKSEIFDDQFSVERPDGSNFTLKIRSTKLEDSAMYFCASSVSGPLSKSPLHFGNGTRLTVT.

V and J are TRBV6-5 and TRBJ2-7; D remains ambiguous. CDR3 length equals 14 residues. V lost 5 bases and J 0 bases, leaving 11 bases between the germline ends. Germline assignment: CDR1 MNHEY and CDR2 SVGAGI. The CDR3 reads CASSPFVGSYEQYF. The CDR3 nucleotides are TGTGCCAGCAGTCCCTTTGTGGGCTCCTACGAGCAGTACTTC.

This rearrangement joins TRBV19 to TRBJ1-5; TRBD1 is a possible D gene (6 bases). CDR3 length: 15 residues. The V gene lost 1 base and the J gene lost 4 bases, with 11 bases spanning the gap. Germline V gene sequence: CDR1 LNHDA, CDR2 SQIVND (reference sequence). For the CDR3, the DNA is TGTGCCAGTAGTATAGTTAGGGACATGAATCAGCCCCAGCATTTT. This encodes CASSIVRDMNQPQHF.

The chain has TRBV5-6 and TRBJ1-1; the match to TRBD1 covers 8 bases. V was clipped by 3 bases and J by 3 bases; unmatched bases: 16. This CDR3 contains 18 residues. The germline gives CDR1 SGHDT, CDR2 YYEEEE. The chain's CDR3 is CASSYWKKGQGGYTEAFF. The CDR3 DNA follows: TGTGCCAGCAGCTACTGGAAAAAAGGACAGGGCGGGTACACTGAAGCTTTCTTT.

The CDR3 spells CASSDRNRAYEQYF. CDR3 DNA sequence: TGTGCCAGCAGTGATCGCAACAGGGCCTACGAGCAGTACTTC. The V call is TRBV6-1, the J call TRBJ2-7, with TRBD1 as a possible D gene (6 bases). Trimming left V 3 bases short and J 2 bases short, with 11 bases between. Looked up from germline, CDR1 is MNHNS and CDR2 is SASEGT. The CDR3 loop spans 14 amino acids.

This clone was seen only once. The chain uses TRBV2 and TRBJ2-4, with 9 nucleotides matching TRBD2. J gave up 1 base and V 4 bases, and 2 bases lay outside the gene matches. From germline, CDR1 is SNHLY and CDR2 FYNNEI. The CDR3 totals 15 residues. CDR3 bases: TGTGCCAGCAGTGGTGCGGGGGGGGCCAAAAACATTCAGTACTTC. Translating gives CASSGAGGAKNIQYF.

The chain is built from TRBV7-8 and TRBJ1-3; 7 bases fit TRBD1. The CDR3 contains 15 residues. V dropped 8 bases and J dropped 0; count of bases not matched to a gene: 7. Germline-derived CDR1 and CDR2 are SGHVS and FQNEAQ. CDR3 region: CASRDSSFSGNTIYF. In nucleotides, the CDR3 is TGTGCCAGCCGGGACAGCAGCTTCTCTGGAAACACCATATATTTT.

The chain combines TRBV4-1 with TRBJ2-1, with D unclear. Germline V gene lookup returns CDR1 MGHRA and CDR2 YSYEKL. The CDR3 consists of 13 residues. V dropped 1 base and J dropped 1 base, with 2 bases sitting between them. The CDR3 is CASSQGSYNEQFF. CDR3 bases: TGCGCCAGCAGCCAAGGTTCCTACAATGAGCAGTTCTTC.

This clone was detected once. J is TRBJ1-2 and V is TRBV6-5; D gene unclear. Trimming left V 7 bases short and J 6 bases short, with 18 bases between. This CDR3 has 14 amino acids. CDR1 MNHEY and CDR2 SVGAGI come from the germline V gene. The CDR3 region is CASTRAGSTDGYTF. CDR3 bases: TGTGCCAGCACCCGGGCGGGGAGTACGGATGGCTACACCTTC.

J is TRBJ2-1 and V is TRBV2; TRBD2 might be the D (6 bases). The V gene lost 3 bases and the J gene lost 7 bases, with 16 bases spanning the gap. Per the germline V gene, CDR1 is SNHLY and CDR2 is FYNNEI. This CDR3 is 15 amino acids long. CDR3 residues: CASSEAGTPENEQFF. CDR3 bases: TGTGCCAGCAGTGAGGCCGGGACTCCCGAGAATGAGCAGTTCTTC.

This sequence joins TRBV9 and TRBJ1-2; D remains unclear. The CDR3 consists of 16 residues. Germline CDR1 reads SGDLS; CDR2 reads YYNGEE. The ends were cut back, 0 bases at V and 7 bases at J, with 19 bases in the middle. CDR3 sequence: CASSVEYEAGGSGYTF. In DNA form, the CDR3 reads TGTGCCAGCAGCGTAGAATATGAGGCGGGAGGATCTGGCTACACCTTC.